The entry below describes one TCR beta chain. The target antigen is unknown. Sequenced by immunoSEQ multiplex PCR; TCRdb stores in-frame clones only, minus some. The sample includes fewer than 25,000 clones, about three quarters of them seen just once. In the ViraFEST assay, antigen-specific CD4+ clonotypes were identified by expansion after peptide-pool stimulation. At the end of around 11 days of culture, CD4+ T cells were isolated. The cohort was immunized with two doses of either the BNT162b2 or mRNA-1273 vaccine. It was on days 3 and 7 that half the medium was replaced with IL-2 medium. This record belongs to a study of vaccination effects on CD4 cells after COVID-19. Study at large: Post-vaccine specimens arrived a median 72 days past the second dose.

CDR1 is SGHNT and CDR2 is YYREEE in the germline V gene (reference sequence). Trimming removed 1 base from V and 1 base from J, with 11 bases in between. The CDR3 has 15 residues. J is TRBJ1-2 and V is TRBV5-4; D possibly corresponds to TRBD1 (6 bases). The sequence was collected from a human donor who received a COVID-19 vaccine. The sequences come from CD4+ T cells from PBMCs cultured with HCoV-NL63 spike peptides, collected after COVID-19 vaccination. CDR3 coding DNA: TGTGCCAGCAGCTTGTCGCCAGGGGATAACTATGGCTACACCTTC. Translating it yields CASSLSPGDNYGYTF.